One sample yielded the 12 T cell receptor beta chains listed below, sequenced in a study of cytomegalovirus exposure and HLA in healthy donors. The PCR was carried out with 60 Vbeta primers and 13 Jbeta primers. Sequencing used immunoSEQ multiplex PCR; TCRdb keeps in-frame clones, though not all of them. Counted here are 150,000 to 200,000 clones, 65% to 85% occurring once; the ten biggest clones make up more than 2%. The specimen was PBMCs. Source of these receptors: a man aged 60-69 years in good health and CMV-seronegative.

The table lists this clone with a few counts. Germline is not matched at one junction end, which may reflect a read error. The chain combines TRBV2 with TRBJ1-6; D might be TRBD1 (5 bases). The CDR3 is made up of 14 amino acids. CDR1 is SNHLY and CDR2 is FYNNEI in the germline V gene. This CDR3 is CASKPRGINSPLNF. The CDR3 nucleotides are TGTGCCAGCAAGCCAAGGGGAATCAATTCACCCCTCAACTTT.

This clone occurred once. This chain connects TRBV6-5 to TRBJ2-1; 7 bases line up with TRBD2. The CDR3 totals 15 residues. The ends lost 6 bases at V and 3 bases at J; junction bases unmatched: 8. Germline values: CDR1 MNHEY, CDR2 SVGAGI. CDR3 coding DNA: TGTGCCAGCAGCCCCCCGGGACTAATCTACAATGAGCAGTTCTTC. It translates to CASSPPGLIYNEQFF.

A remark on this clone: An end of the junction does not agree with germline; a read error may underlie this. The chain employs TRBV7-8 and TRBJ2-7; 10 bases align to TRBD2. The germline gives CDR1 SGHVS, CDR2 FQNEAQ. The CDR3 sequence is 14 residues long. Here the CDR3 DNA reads TGTACCAGCAGTCGCAGCGGGAGGGGCGACGAGCAGTACTTC. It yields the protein CTSSRSGRGDEQYF.

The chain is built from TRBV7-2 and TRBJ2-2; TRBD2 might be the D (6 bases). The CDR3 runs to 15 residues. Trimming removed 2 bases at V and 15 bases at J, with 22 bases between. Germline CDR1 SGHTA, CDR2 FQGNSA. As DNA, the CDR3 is TGTGCCAGCAGCTTACTTACATCCTTGAGCGGAGGGTTGTTTTTT. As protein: CASSLLTSLSGGLFF.

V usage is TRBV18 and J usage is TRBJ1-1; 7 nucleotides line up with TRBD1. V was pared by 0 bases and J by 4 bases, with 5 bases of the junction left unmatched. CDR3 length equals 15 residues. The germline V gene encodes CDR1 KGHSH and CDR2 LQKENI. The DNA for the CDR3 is TGTGCCAGCTCACCACCGACAGGGTTGATCACTGAAGCTTTCTTT. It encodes CASSPPTGLITEAFF.

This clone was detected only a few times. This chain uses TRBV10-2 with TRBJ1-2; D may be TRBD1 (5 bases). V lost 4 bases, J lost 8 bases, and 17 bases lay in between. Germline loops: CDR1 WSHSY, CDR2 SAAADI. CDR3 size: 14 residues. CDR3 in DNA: TGCGCCAGCAGTGGGGTGGGGGGGTTACAGGGCTACACCTTC. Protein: CASSGVGGLQGYTF.

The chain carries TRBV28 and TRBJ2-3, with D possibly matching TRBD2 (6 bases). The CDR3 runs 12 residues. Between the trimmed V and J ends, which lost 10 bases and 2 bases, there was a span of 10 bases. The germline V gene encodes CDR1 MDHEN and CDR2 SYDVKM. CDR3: CATRGNTDTQYF. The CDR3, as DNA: TGTGCCACCCGGGGGAACACAGATACGCAGTATTTT.

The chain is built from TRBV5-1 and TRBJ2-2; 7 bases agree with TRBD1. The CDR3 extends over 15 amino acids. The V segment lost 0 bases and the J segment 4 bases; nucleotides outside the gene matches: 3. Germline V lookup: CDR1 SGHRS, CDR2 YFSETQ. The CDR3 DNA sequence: TGCGCCAGCAGCTTGGAGGGGGCGGTCACCGGGGAGCTGTTTTTT. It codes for CASSLEGAVTGELFF.

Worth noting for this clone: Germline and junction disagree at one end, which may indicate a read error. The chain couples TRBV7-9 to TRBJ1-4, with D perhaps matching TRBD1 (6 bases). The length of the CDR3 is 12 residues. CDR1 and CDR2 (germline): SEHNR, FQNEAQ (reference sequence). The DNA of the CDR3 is TGTTCCAGCAGCTTAAAACAGGGAAAACTGTTTTTT. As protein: CSSSLKQGKLFF.

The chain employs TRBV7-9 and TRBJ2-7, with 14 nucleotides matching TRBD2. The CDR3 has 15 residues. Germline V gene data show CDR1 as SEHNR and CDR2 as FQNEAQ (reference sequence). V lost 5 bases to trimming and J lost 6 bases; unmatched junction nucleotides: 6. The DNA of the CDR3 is TGTGCCAGCAGCCACGGGACTAGCGGGAGTTCCGAGCAGTACTTC. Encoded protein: CASSHGTSGSSEQYF.

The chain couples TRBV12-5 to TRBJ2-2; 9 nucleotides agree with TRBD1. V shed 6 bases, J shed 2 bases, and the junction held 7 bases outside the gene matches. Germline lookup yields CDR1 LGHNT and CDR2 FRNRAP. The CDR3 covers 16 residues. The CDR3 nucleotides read TGTGCTAGTGGCCCACCGGGACAGGGAAACACCGGGGAGCTGTTTTTT. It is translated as CASGPPGQGNTGELFF.

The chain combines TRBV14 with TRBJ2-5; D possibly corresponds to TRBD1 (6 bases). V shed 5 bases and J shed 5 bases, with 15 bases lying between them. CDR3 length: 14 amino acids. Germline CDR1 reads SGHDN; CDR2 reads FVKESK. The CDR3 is CASSANTGSETQYF. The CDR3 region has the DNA TGTGCCAGCAGCGCAAATACAGGGAGCGAGACCCAGTACTTC.